This TCR beta chain emerged from a study of STAT5B mutations in CD4+ large granular lymphocyte leukemia. The study, taken as a whole, reports: 8/27 top patient clones versus 2/35 control clones were TRBV06-family.

J gave up 5 bases and V 4 bases, and 10 bases lay outside the gene matches. The CDR3 spans 16 residues. Germline V gene lookup returns CDR1 SGDLS and CDR2 YYNGEE. Note on this clone: The antigen is undetermined.

Measured with immunoSEQ multiplex PCR; TCRdb has only the in-frame clones, and not every one. The sample has 20,000 or so clones, 70% seen once; the top ten hold approximately 31%. V usage is TRBV9 and J usage is TRBJ1-3; 9 bases match TRBD1. Sequencing was done on a sample of CD4+ T cells from blood buffy coats. This receptor was identified in a human donor in good health. The CDR3: CASSPRQGGSRNTIYF. CDR3 DNA sequence: TGTGCCAGCAGCCCCCGACAGGGGGGGTCGAGAAACACCATATATTTT.